The entry that follows covers one TCR beta chain sequence. This may be a read error, as it is one base from a much larger clone. Sequenced by immunoSEQ multiplex PCR; TCRdb stores in-frame clones only, minus some. The repertoire has approximately 230,000 clones, almost 90% of them found once; the top ten carry around 1.4%. The data derive from a study of blood T cell repertoires in COVID-19. The CDR3 contains 14 residues. Germline CDR1 reads SGHTA; CDR2 reads FQGTGA. The ends lost 4 bases at V and 6 bases at J; junction bases unmatched: 1. The receptor was derived from a man older than 75 with acute or convalescent COVID-19. The material sequenced was peripheral blood. This sequence joins TRBV7-3 and TRBJ1-6; 9 bases agree with TRBD1. The CDR3 DNA sequence: TGTGCCAGCAGCTCGGGACAGGGTAATTCACCCCTCCACTTT. Protein product: CASSSGQGNSPLHF.